These T cell receptor beta chains were read from a single sample in a study of regulatory T cells in long-lasting Graves disease. One entry per CDR3 protein results from TCRdb running MiXCR on the multiplex PCR reads. The sample consists of 200,000 to 250,000 distinct CDR3 sequences, around 19% of them appearing once. The sample also formed part of further work on T cells in Graves' hyperthyroidism and ophthalmopathy.

The starting material was peripheral blood mononuclear cells (PBMCs), obtained at new diagnosis, from a patient treated with antithyroid drugs. These receptors came from a woman aged 25 to 39 with Graves disease. Both conserved end residues are part of each CDR3. D genes are given only for firm matches. Clone sizes are given selectively: once, few, many, or a class where the clone is expanded.

CDR3 length: 16; clone size: many; J gene: TRBJ1-2; D gene: NA; V gene: TRBV11-2; CDR3 DNA: TGTGCCAGCAGCCCTACTAGCGGTCCTGCTACTTATGGCTACACCTTC; CDR3 protein: CASSPTSGPATYGYTF
CDR3 length: 13; clone size: many; J gene: TRBJ1-2; D gene: NA; V gene: TRBV27; CDR3 DNA: TGTGCCAGCAGTTTATTGGGAGAGCAGGGCTACACCTTC; CDR3 protein: CASSLLGEQGYTF
CDR3 length: 12; clone size: few; J gene: TRBJ1-5; D gene: NA; V gene: TRBV28; CDR3 DNA: TGTGCCAGTATGGTCAGCAATCAGCCCCAGCATTTT; CDR3 protein: CASMVSNQPQHF
CDR3 length: 13; clone size: many; J gene: TRBJ2-3; D gene: NA; V gene: TRBV6-5; CDR3 DNA: TGTGCCAGCAGTTTCCCAGGGTCAGATACGCAGTATTTT; CDR3 protein: CASSFPGSDTQYF
CDR3 length: 17; clone size: NA; J gene: TRBJ1-1; D gene: NA; V gene: TRBV9; CDR3 DNA: TGTGCCAGCACGCCTAGCGCCGGACAGCCAGGAGCCACTGAAGCTTTCTTT; CDR3 protein: CASTPSAGQPGATEAFF
CDR3 length: 14; clone size: many; J gene: TRBJ1-4; D gene: TRBD1; V gene: TRBV12-3/TRBV12-4; CDR3 DNA: TGTGCCAGCAGTCGACAGGGATCAGGGGAAAAACTGTTTTTT; CDR3 protein: CASSRQGSGEKLFF
CDR3 length: 14; clone size: many; J gene: TRBJ1-1; D gene: NA; V gene: TRBV28; CDR3 DNA: TGTGCCAGCAGTTTAATCACAGCACACACTGAAGCTTTCTTT; CDR3 protein: CASSLITAHTEAFF
CDR3 length: 15; clone size: many; J gene: TRBJ2-2; D gene: NA; V gene: TRBV11-3; CDR3 DNA: TGTGCCAGCAGCTCAAACATCGCGAACACCGGGGAGCTGTTTTTT; CDR3 protein: CASSSNIANTGELFF
CDR3 length: 16; clone size: many; J gene: TRBJ2-2; D gene: NA; V gene: TRBV6-5; CDR3 DNA: TGTGCCAGCAGTTTGTCGCGGGGCTATAACACCGGGGAGCTGTTTTTT; CDR3 protein: CASSLSRGYNTGELFF
CDR3 length: 14; clone size: many; J gene: TRBJ1-1; D gene: NA; V gene: TRBV10-2; CDR3 DNA: TGCGCCAGCAGGGAGACAGTACGGGACACTGAAGCTTTCTTT; CDR3 protein: CASRETVRDTEAFF
CDR3 length: 16; clone size: NA; J gene: TRBJ1-5; D gene: NA; V gene: TRBV5-1; CDR3 DNA: TGCGCCAGCAGCTTGGGGGGGGGGGAAGGCAATCAGCCCCAGCATTTT; CDR3 protein: CASSLGGGEGNQPQHF
CDR3 length: 14; clone size: many; J gene: TRBJ1-4; D gene: NA; V gene: TRBV9; CDR3 DNA: TGTGCCAGCAGCGCGAGGGGATCTAATGAAAAACTGTTTTTT; CDR3 protein: CASSARGSNEKLFF
CDR3 length: 12; clone size: NA; J gene: TRBJ2-4; D gene: NA; V gene: TRBV2; CDR3 DNA: TGTGCCAGCATGGGGGCGCAAAACATTCAGTACTTC; CDR3 protein: CASMGAQNIQYF
CDR3 length: 15; clone size: many; J gene: TRBJ1-5; D gene: TRBD1; V gene: TRBV6-2/TRBV6-3; CDR3 DNA: TGTGCCAGCAGTTACTTCGGCTCAGGGGGACAGCCCCAGCATTTT; CDR3 protein: CASSYFGSGGQPQHF
CDR3 length: 15; clone size: NA; J gene: TRBJ1-3; D gene: NA; V gene: TRBV18; CDR3 DNA: TGTGCCAGCTCACCACCTCCGAGGCCTGGAAACACCATATATTTT; CDR3 protein: CASSPPPRPGNTIYF
CDR3 length: 16; clone size: few; J gene: TRBJ2-1; D gene: NA; V gene: TRBV14; CDR3 DNA: TGTGCCAGCAGCCGGACTCCGGAGGTCAGATACAATGAGCAGTTCTTC; CDR3 protein: CASSRTPEVRYNEQFF